The 21 T cell receptor beta chains below were found in one sample sequenced in a study of T cell repertoires in aging, cancer and after chemotherapy. TRB rearrangements spanning V, D and J were amplified using mixed TRB-A/B primers. TCRdb passed the multiplex PCR reads through MiXCR, listing each CDR3 protein once. The sample includes thousands of distinct CDR3 sequences, under 35% of them seen just once. Peripheral blood genomic DNA, not sorted cells or RNA, was the template. Specimen: blood. The receptors come from a human donor with a solid tumor.

The chain couples TRBV6-5 to TRBJ1-5; D gene unclear. V gave up 0 bases and J gave up 3 bases, with 3 bases separating them. Germline V lookup: CDR1 MNHEY, CDR2 SVGAGI. The CDR3 spans 13 residues. The CDR3 DNA reads as TGTGCCAGCAGTTACTCGGTCAATCAGCCCCAGCATTTT. Protein sequence: CASSYSVNQPQHF.

This clonotype occurred a few times. Mismatch with germline at one junction end may stem from a read error. This chain connects TRBV18 to TRBJ2-1; the match to TRBD2 covers 9 bases. The CDR3 is made up of 15 amino acids. CDR1 KGHSH and CDR2 LQKENI come from the germline V gene. CDR3 bases: TGTGTCAGCTCACCGCCGGGACTAGCTCTCAATGAGCAGTTCTTC. It codes for CVSSPPGLALNEQFF.

The chain carries TRBV19 and TRBJ2-1; 13 bases map to TRBD2. CDR1 LNHDA and CDR2 SQIVND come from the germline V gene (reference sequence). Trimming removed 5 bases from V and 9 bases from J; junction bases left unmatched: 4. The CDR3 runs to 14 residues. The CDR3 nucleotides read TGTGCCAGTAGTGCTACTAGCGGGGGGGCTGAGCAGTTCTTC. Encoded protein: CASSATSGGAEQFF.

The chain links TRBV18 to TRBJ2-1; TRBD1 might be the D (5 bases). The germline V gene has CDR1 KGHSH and CDR2 LQKENI. V lost 2 bases and J lost 6, with 11 bases in between. This CDR3 is built from 14 residues. The CDR3 DNA sequence: TGTGCCAGCTCACCATACAGGCTGGGCAATGAGCAGTTCTTC. This translates into CASSPYRLGNEQFF.

This clonotype has just one count. One end of the junction is discordant with germline, which a read error may explain. The chain uses TRBV27 and TRBJ2-5, with TRBD1 matching 8 bases. Germline CDR1 and CDR2: MNHEY and SMNVEV (reference sequence). This CDR3 region has 16 residues. CDR3 protein: CASSPWTGSVRENQYF. The CDR3 DNA sequence: TGTGCCAGCAGTCCGTGGACAGGGAGTGTAAGAGAGAACCAGTACTTC.

The V call is TRBV7-2, the J call TRBJ2-2, with D unresolved. The CDR3 sequence is 13 residues long. Germline V lookup: CDR1 SGHTA, CDR2 FQGNSA. The germline V and J ends were trimmed by 0 bases and 7 bases, with 6 bases remaining between them. For the CDR3, the DNA is TGTGCCAGCAGCTTAGCTTTGGACGGGGAGCTGTTTTTT. Protein: CASSLALDGELFF.

This clonotype has only a few counts. The chain links TRBV20-1 to TRBJ2-7; 9 bases line up with TRBD1. Trimming removed 3 bases from V and 5 bases from J; junction bases left unmatched: 8. Germline CDR1 and CDR2: DFQATT and SNEGSKA (reference sequence). There are 14 residues in the CDR3. CDR3 DNA: TGCAGTGCTAGTCCGGGACAGGGTATCGACGAGCAGTACTTC. Its translation: CSASPGQGIDEQYF.

The rearrangement joins TRBV20-1 to TRBJ1-2; D is possibly TRBD1 (5 bases). The germline V and J ends were trimmed by 6 bases and 2 bases, with 13 bases remaining between them. This CDR3 has 13 residues. Germline V gives CDR1 DFQATT, CDR2 SNEGSKA (reference sequence). In DNA, the CDR3 is TGCAGTGCCCCCACAGAGGGGAACTATGGCTACACCTTC. Amino acids: CSAPTEGNYGYTF.

By frequency in the sample, this clonotype is medium-sized. The gene calls are TRBV12-3 or TRBV12-4 and TRBJ2-3, with D possibly being TRBD1 (6 bases). V was pared by 3 bases and J by 6 bases, with 19 bases between. The CDR3 sequence is 16 residues long. Written as DNA, the CDR3 is TGTGCCAGCAGTTTTGGGTGGGGCAGGGGAGAGGATACGCAGTATTTT. Protein product: CASSFGWGRGEDTQYF.

This chain uses TRBV6-6 with TRBJ2-3, with D possibly being TRBD1 (8 bases). This CDR3 has 15 residues. Trimming cost V 2 bases and J 4 bases, with 13 bases left between them. The germline V gene encodes CDR1 MNHNY and CDR2 SVGAGI (reference sequence). This CDR3 reads CASSYGQGGADTQYF. The CDR3 bases are TGTGCCAGCAGTTACGGACAGGGAGGGGCAGATACGCAGTATTTT.

Relative to its sample, this clonotype is medium-sized. The rearrangement joins TRBV12-3 or TRBV12-4 to TRBJ2-2, with 7 bases aligning to TRBD1. V was pared by 7 bases and J by 1 base, with 6 bases of the junction left unmatched. The CDR3 is 15 residues long. CDR3 region: CASTPGQVNTGELFF. CDR3 DNA: TGTGCCAGCACCCCAGGACAGGTGAACACCGGGGAGCTGTTTTTT.

A remark on this clonotype: Compared with germline, one end of the junction differs, possibly owing to a read error. The gene calls are TRBV5-5 and TRBJ1-1, with D tentatively TRBD1 (6 bases). The CDR3 is made up of 14 amino acids. Germline CDR1 is SGHKS and CDR2 is YYEKEE (reference sequence). CDR3 DNA: TGTGCCAGCAGCTTTCAGGGAGGGGACACTGGAGCTTTCTTT. This sequence encodes CASSFQGGDTGAFF.

The CDR3 bases are TGTGCCAGCACTCTGGCTAGCGGGGGGGTAAAGACCCAGTACTTC. As protein: CASTLASGGVKTQYF. The genes are TRBV12-3 or TRBV12-4 and TRBJ2-5; 12 bases line up with TRBD2. J lost 6 bases, V lost 7 bases, and 9 bases had no gene match. This CDR3 is 15 amino acids long.

This clonotype is termed medium-sized. This chain uses TRBV19 with TRBJ2-3; D possibly corresponds to TRBD1 (6 bases). The CDR3 runs 15 residues. The germline gives CDR1 LNHDA, CDR2 SQIVND (reference sequence). Trimming took 2 bases from V and 3 from J, leaving 12 bases between them. Here the CDR3 reads CASSIRAGETDTQYF. The CDR3 DNA reads as TGTGCCAGTAGTATACGCGCAGGGGAGACAGATACGCAGTATTTT.

The genes are TRBV13 and TRBJ2-3; 8 bases line up with TRBD1. There are 15 residues in the CDR3. V lost 5 bases to trimming and J lost 4 bases; unmatched junction nucleotides: 8. The V gene's germline CDR1 is PRHDT and CDR2 FYEKMQ (reference sequence). The CDR3 DNA sequence: TGTGCCAGCAGCCCTCACAGGGGGTCGCCAGATACGCAGTATTTT. This sequence encodes CASSPHRGSPDTQYF.

This clonotype is deemed medium-sized. The chain combines TRBV30 with TRBJ1-3, with D possibly being TRBD1 (6 bases). The CDR3 is made up of 15 amino acids. V gave up 3 bases and J gave up 3 bases, with 15 bases separating them. The germline V gene encodes CDR1 GTSNPN and CDR2 SVGIG (reference sequence). The CDR3 DNA sequence: TGTGCCTGGAGCTACTCAGGGGCGAATGGAAACACCATATATTTT. Amino acids: CAWSYSGANGNTIYF.

In regard to this clonotype: This may come from a read error, since a much larger clone is one base off. The chain recombines TRBV19 with TRBJ1-2; D unclear. The CDR3 consists of 12 residues. Germline V gene lookup returns CDR1 LNHDA and CDR2 SQIVND (reference sequence). CDR3 sequence (DNA): TGTGCCAGTAGTATGACTAACTATGTCTACACCTTC. Translating gives CASSMTNYVYTF.

This clonotype is medium-sized within its sample. The CDR3 DNA reads as TGTGCCACCAGCAGAGGGCTAGCGGGGGTAAGCACAGATACGCAGTATTTT. It yields the protein CATSRGLAGVSTDTQYF. The chain joins TRBV15 to TRBJ2-3; 10 bases align to TRBD2. Losses at the gene ends were 1 base for V and 0 bases for J; bases not matched to a gene: 4. The CDR3 covers 17 residues. Germline-derived CDR1 and CDR2 are LNHNV and YYDKDF (reference sequence).

V gene TRBV6-2 or TRBV6-3 combines with J gene TRBJ2-7; 9 bases agree with TRBD2. Per the germline V gene, CDR1 is MNHEY and CDR2 is SVGEGT. This CDR3 spans 15 amino acids. Trimming cost V 5 bases and J 1 base; bases outside gene matches: 6. CDR3 sequence: CASSTGLAGSYEQYF. The CDR3 DNA is TGTGCCAGCAGTACTGGGCTAGCGGGGTCCTACGAGCAGTACTTC.

This clonotype came up once. The chain couples TRBV7-2 to TRBJ2-3; a possible D gene is TRBD2 (7 bases). The CDR3 covers 15 residues. Germline CDR1 SGHTA, CDR2 FQGNSA. With 7 bases removed from V and 2 bases from J, the gap between germline ends came to 16 bases. The CDR3 loop is CASTEWRGPTDTQYF. For the CDR3, the DNA is TGTGCCAGCACCGAATGGCGGGGGCCCACAGATACGCAGTATTTT.

This clonotype was detected only a few times. The CDR3 loop reads CASSGLGLGGSPLHF. The CDR3 DNA follows: TGTGCCAGCAGCGGCTTAGGGTTAGGGGGTTCACCCCTCCACTTT. J is TRBJ1-6 and V is TRBV5-6, with D possibly TRBD1 on 6 matching bases. Per the germline V gene, CDR1 is SGHDT and CDR2 is YYEEEE. This CDR3 comprises 15 residues. The ends were cut back, 4 bases at V and 9 bases at J, with 17 bases in the middle.